The 28 T cell receptor beta chains presented below share a single source sample, sequenced in a study of blood T cell repertoires in COVID-19. Using immunoSEQ multiplex PCR, the repertoire was profiled, and TCRdb retains in-frame clones only, with some absent. The sample has tens of thousands of clones, less than 90% seen once. The sequenced sample was peripheral blood. These receptors were collected from a human donor in a cohort sampled during active COVID-19.

The chain combines TRBV20-1 with TRBJ2-5; D gene uncertain. Germline V gene lookup returns CDR1 DFQATT and CDR2 SNEGSKA (reference sequence). This CDR3 comprises 10 residues. The V gene lost 5 bases and the J gene lost 7 bases, with 8 bases spanning the gap. CDR3: CSALSWTQYF. The CDR3 DNA follows: TGCAGTGCTTTGTCTTGGACCCAGTACTTC.

This clone was picked up one time. The chain couples TRBV27 to TRBJ2-1; 12 nucleotides line up with TRBD2. This CDR3 spans 15 amino acids. Germline CDR1 and CDR2: MNHEY and SMNVEV (reference sequence). Trimming cost V 3 bases and J 7 bases; bases outside gene matches: 4. The CDR3, as DNA: TGTGCCAGCAGTTTTCCCGGACTAGCGGGGAATGAGCAGTTCTTC. This sequence encodes CASSFPGLAGNEQFF.

The gene calls are TRBV3-1 (or the pseudogene TRBV3-2) and TRBJ2-5; 8 bases are shared with TRBD2. V was clipped by 4 bases and J by 2 bases; unmatched bases: 15. CDR1 and CDR2 from the germline V gene are LGHDT and YNNKEL (reference sequence). The CDR3 is 18 residues long. CDR3 coding DNA: TGTGCCAGCAGCCCTAAAGGGCGCGGACTAGCCGAACAAGAGACCCAGTACTTC. Translating gives CASSPKGRGLAEQETQYF.

The chain uses TRBV27 and TRBJ1-2, with 9 bases fitting TRBD1. Trimming cost V 4 bases and J 7 bases; bases outside gene matches: 22. CDR1 MNHEY and CDR2 SMNVEV come from the germline V gene (reference sequence). The CDR3 extends over 19 amino acids. This CDR3 is CASSSSPRATGGPTSGYTF. DNA for the CDR3: TGTGCCAGCAGTTCTAGCCCCAGGGCAACAGGGGGCCCTACTAGTGGCTACACCTTC.

In this sample, this clone turned up once. The V gene is TRBV6-6, the J gene TRBJ1-3; 8 bases agree with TRBD1. J lost 0 bases, V lost 5 bases, and 6 bases had no gene match. Germline V CDR1 and CDR2: MNHNY, SVGAGI (reference sequence). CDR3 length: 16 amino acids. In DNA form, the CDR3 reads TGTGCCAGCAGTCGACAGGGGCTAAGCTCTGGAAACACCATATATTTT. Amino acids: CASSRQGLSSGNTIYF.

The CDR3 DNA reads as TGTGCCTGGCAAATGAAGGGGGCTTCCCACGAGCAGTACTTC. Amino acids: CAWQMKGASHEQYF. V usage is TRBV30 and J usage is TRBJ2-7, with 7 bases matching TRBD1. Germline CDR1 reads GTSNPN; CDR2 reads SVGIG (reference sequence). Trimming removed 5 bases from V and 5 bases from J; junction bases left unmatched: 12. This CDR3 comprises 14 residues.

This chain links TRBV3-1 (or the pseudogene TRBV3-2) with TRBJ2-5; 10 nucleotides agree with TRBD2. Unmatched junction bases numbered 11, after V lost 3 bases and J lost 7 bases. The CDR3 contains 16 residues. Germline V gives CDR1 LGHDT, CDR2 YNNKEL (reference sequence). The CDR3 spells CASSHLGLAARGTQYF. For the CDR3, the DNA is TGTGCCAGCAGCCACCTTGGACTAGCGGCGAGAGGGACCCAGTACTTC.

The chain joins TRBV27 to TRBJ2-7; 7 bases fit TRBD2. V lost 2 bases and J lost 5; bases outside the gene matches: 12. The length of the CDR3 is 16 residues. The V gene's germline CDR1 is MNHEY and CDR2 SMNVEV (reference sequence). The chain's CDR3 is CASSLAMTSFFDEQYF. The CDR3 bases are TGTGCCAGCAGTTTAGCCATGACTAGCTTTTTCGACGAGCAGTACTTC.

The count of this clone is one. In DNA, the CDR3 is TGTGCCAGTAGCGGGGGGCCTCAGCCCCAGCATTTT. Encoded protein: CASSGGPQPQHF. V gene TRBV19 combines with J gene TRBJ1-5; D is possibly TRBD1 (6 bases). CDR1 and CDR2 from the germline V gene are LNHDA and SQIVND (reference sequence). The CDR3 is 12 amino acids. V was trimmed by 6 bases and J by 6 bases, leaving 9 bases between them.

The rearrangement joins TRBV5-6 to TRBJ2-3; the match to TRBD2 covers 10 bases. Unmatched junction bases numbered 8, after V lost 3 bases and J lost 4 bases. The germline CDR1 and CDR2 sequences are SGHDT and YYEEEE. The CDR3 is 16 amino acids. CDR3 region: CASSWTTSGWSDTQYF. CDR3 nucleotides: TGTGCCAGCAGCTGGACGACTAGCGGGTGGTCAGATACGCAGTATTTT.

The chain joins TRBV6-1 to TRBJ2-5; possible D gene TRBD2, 5 bases. The length of the CDR3 is 16 residues. CDR1 and CDR2 from the germline V gene are MNHNS and SASEGT. V lost 3 bases, J lost 5 bases, and 19 bases lay in between. CDR3 region: CASSDALEALRETQYF. The CDR3 region has the DNA TGTGCCAGCAGTGACGCCTTGGAGGCCCTCCGGGAGACCCAGTACTTC.

The rearrangement uses TRBV7-2 and TRBJ1-5, with D tentatively TRBD1 (5 bases). Between the trimmed V and J ends, which lost 2 bases and 4 bases, there was a span of 6 bases. The CDR3 spans 13 residues. Germline CDR1 is SGHTA and CDR2 is FQGNSA. CDR3 DNA: TGTGCCAGCAGCTTAAGACAGAATCAGCCCCAGCATTTT. It specifies CASSLRQNQPQHF.

There are a few counts of this clone. J is TRBJ2-7 and V is TRBV6-2 or TRBV6-3; TRBD2 might be the D (5 bases). V shed 0 bases and J shed 2 bases, with 14 bases lying between them. The CDR3 length is 16 residues. Germline V gene data show CDR1 as MNHEY and CDR2 as SVGEGT. CDR3 coding DNA: TGTGCCAGCAGTTACTCGAAGGTCCCTAGCCCCTACGAGCAGTACTTC. It is translated as CASSYSKVPSPYEQYF.

V is TRBV5-5 and J is TRBJ1-2; weak D call: TRBD1 (5 bases). CDR1 SGHKS and CDR2 YYEKEE come from the germline V gene (reference sequence). The CDR3 sequence is 13 residues long. The V gene lost 1 base and the J gene lost 3 bases, with 7 bases spanning the gap. Here the CDR3 reads CASSLRGDYGYTF. In DNA, the CDR3 is TGTGCCAGCAGCTTGCGGGGGGACTATGGCTACACCTTC.

The chain couples TRBV6-2 or TRBV6-3 to TRBJ1-1, with TRBD1 matching over 8 bases. Germline V gene lookup returns CDR1 MNHEY and CDR2 SVGEGT. The CDR3 totals 15 residues. V was pared by 2 bases and J by 5 bases, with 7 bases of the junction left unmatched. CDR3 sequence: CASSYPDRGRTEAFF. As DNA, the CDR3 is TGTGCCAGCAGTTACCCTGACAGGGGAAGGACTGAAGCTTTCTTT.

The gene calls are TRBV28 and TRBJ2-7, with TRBD1 matching over 9 bases. The CDR3 extends over 17 amino acids. Per germline, CDR1 MDHEN and CDR2 SYDVKM. The ends lost 2 bases at V and 4 bases at J; junction bases unmatched: 12. CDR3 loop: CASSLRQGVPPSYEQYF. The CDR3 DNA is TGTGCCAGCAGTTTAAGACAGGGGGTCCCACCCTCGTACGAGCAGTACTTC.

CDR3: CASSPRLAGYEQYF. The CDR3 DNA reads TGTGCCAGCAGCCCAAGACTAGCGGGCTACGAGCAGTACTTC. This rearrangement joins TRBV7-8 to TRBJ2-7; TRBD2 aligns across 10 bases. The V gene end was trimmed by 5 bases and the J gene end by 3 bases; junction bases not matched to a gene: 4. This CDR3 comprises 14 residues. Per germline, CDR1 SGHVS and CDR2 FQNEAQ. The full variable domain, completed using reference TRBV7-8 and TRBJ2-7, is GAGVSQSPRYKVAKRGQDVALRCDPISGHVSLFWYQQALGQGPEFLTYFQNEAQLDKSGLPSDRFFAERPEGSVSTLKIQRTQQEDSAVYLCASSPRLAGYEQYFGPGTRLTVT.

V gene TRBV27 combines with J gene TRBJ1-6; 7 bases are a match to TRBD1. Trimming cost V 8 bases and J 6 bases; bases outside gene matches: 7. Looked up from germline, CDR1 is MNHEY and CDR2 is SMNVEV (reference sequence). There are 14 residues in the CDR3. DNA for the CDR3: TGTGCCAGCTCCCCGACAGGGTTTAATTCACCCCTCCACTTT. It encodes CASSPTGFNSPLHF.

This chain links TRBV25-1 with TRBJ2-7; 8 nucleotides line up with TRBD1. The CDR3 runs to 14 residues. V shed 8 bases, J shed 3 bases, and the junction held 9 bases outside the gene matches. Germline CDR1 is MGHDK and CDR2 is SYGVNS. The CDR3 DNA reads as TGTGCCAGCGGACAGGGACCCAACCTCTACGAGCAGTACTTC. This translates into CASGQGPNLYEQYF.

The J gene is TRBJ2-7, the V gene TRBV19; 10 bases are a match to TRBD2. Per germline, CDR1 LNHDA and CDR2 SQIVND (reference sequence). The CDR3 runs to 15 residues. With 5 bases clipped from V and 0 bases from J, the junction kept 4 bases outside the gene matches. CDR3 coding DNA: TGTGCCAGTAGTGGGGCTAGCGGGGGCTCCTACGAGCAGTACTTC. This translates into CASSGASGGSYEQYF.

This clone was counted a few times. The V and J genes are TRBV5-6 and TRBJ1-6; tentative D call: TRBD1 (5 bases). Trimming removed 7 bases from V and 14 bases from J, with 19 bases in between. This CDR3 contains 13 residues. Germline V gene lookup returns CDR1 SGHDT and CDR2 YYEEEE. CDR3 nucleotides: TGTGCCAGCGGGATGGCAGGGTTGTCGGCCCTCCACTTT. This sequence encodes CASGMAGLSALHF.

This chain links TRBV6-4 with TRBJ1-2; 7 nucleotides align to TRBD1. Germline CDR1 MRHNA, CDR2 SNTAGT. The trim removed 6 bases at V and 4 bases at J, leaving 11 bases unmatched. The CDR3 extends over 15 amino acids. CDR3 sequence reads: CASSYRDSNSYGYTF. In DNA, the CDR3 is TGTGCCAGCAGCTACCGGGACAGCAACTCCTATGGCTACACCTTC.

This chain links TRBV9 with TRBJ2-4, with TRBD2 matching over 8 bases. The germline gives CDR1 SGDLS, CDR2 YYNGEE. The CDR3 is 14 residues long. V shed 0 bases, J shed 7 bases, and the junction held 3 bases outside the gene matches. The CDR3 DNA reads TGTGCCAGCAGCGTAGTTGCGGGAGGCAACATTCAGTACTTC. Residues: CASSVVAGGNIQYF.

The chain has TRBV4-2 and TRBJ1-6; 8 bases fit TRBD1. Germline V lookup: CDR1 LGHNA, CDR2 YNFKEQ. This CDR3 contains 12 residues. J lost 16 bases, V lost 3 bases, and 5 bases had no gene match. CDR3 sequence (DNA): TGTGCCAGCAGCCATAACCGGGACAGGCTCCACTTT. Translated, it gives CASSHNRDRLHF.

This clone was observed a few times. The rearrangement links TRBV28 to TRBJ1-2; 7 positions match TRBD1. Trimming at V came to 8 bases and at J to 8 bases, leaving 11 bases not matched to a gene. The CDR3 is 13 amino acids. The V gene's germline CDR1 is MDHEN and CDR2 SYDVKM. As DNA, the CDR3 is TGTGCCAGCCAACGCGACAGGGTGGGCGGCTACACCTTC. Its translation: CASQRDRVGGYTF.

The rearrangement joins TRBV2 to TRBJ2-1; 7 bases are a match to TRBD1. Trimming cost V 3 bases and J 8 bases; bases outside gene matches: 1. The germline V gene has CDR1 SNHLY and CDR2 FYNNEI. The CDR3 covers 12 residues. CDR3 DNA: TGTGCCAGCAGTGACAGGGGGTATGAGCAGTTCTTC. Translation: CASSDRGYEQFF.

The gene calls are TRBV7-3 and TRBJ1-1, with TRBD1 as a possible D gene (5 bases). The ends were cut back, 5 bases at V and 2 bases at J, with 12 bases in the middle. The CDR3 sequence is 14 residues long. The germline CDR1 and CDR2 sequences are SGHTA and FQGTGA. The CDR3 nucleotides are TGTGCCAGCAGCCCCACAACAGGAAACACTGAAGCTTTCTTT. Amino acid sequence: CASSPTTGNTEAFF. Full variable domain (outside the CDR3, taken from reference TRBV7-3 and TRBJ1-1): GAGVSQTPSNKVTEKGKYVELRCDPISGHTALYWYRQSLGQGPEFLIYFQGTGAADDSGLPNDRFFAVRPEGSVSTLKIQRTERGDSAVYLCASSPTTGNTEAFFGQGTRLTVV.

The J gene is TRBJ1-2, the V gene TRBV6-5; D possibly corresponds to TRBD1 (6 bases). V was clipped by 6 bases and J by 2 bases, with 13 bases between them. Germline V CDR1 and CDR2: MNHEY, SVGAGI. The CDR3 consists of 14 residues. CDR3 residues: CASRIRGGNYGYTF. CDR3 bases: TGTGCCAGCAGAATAAGGGGGGGGAACTATGGCTACACCTTC.